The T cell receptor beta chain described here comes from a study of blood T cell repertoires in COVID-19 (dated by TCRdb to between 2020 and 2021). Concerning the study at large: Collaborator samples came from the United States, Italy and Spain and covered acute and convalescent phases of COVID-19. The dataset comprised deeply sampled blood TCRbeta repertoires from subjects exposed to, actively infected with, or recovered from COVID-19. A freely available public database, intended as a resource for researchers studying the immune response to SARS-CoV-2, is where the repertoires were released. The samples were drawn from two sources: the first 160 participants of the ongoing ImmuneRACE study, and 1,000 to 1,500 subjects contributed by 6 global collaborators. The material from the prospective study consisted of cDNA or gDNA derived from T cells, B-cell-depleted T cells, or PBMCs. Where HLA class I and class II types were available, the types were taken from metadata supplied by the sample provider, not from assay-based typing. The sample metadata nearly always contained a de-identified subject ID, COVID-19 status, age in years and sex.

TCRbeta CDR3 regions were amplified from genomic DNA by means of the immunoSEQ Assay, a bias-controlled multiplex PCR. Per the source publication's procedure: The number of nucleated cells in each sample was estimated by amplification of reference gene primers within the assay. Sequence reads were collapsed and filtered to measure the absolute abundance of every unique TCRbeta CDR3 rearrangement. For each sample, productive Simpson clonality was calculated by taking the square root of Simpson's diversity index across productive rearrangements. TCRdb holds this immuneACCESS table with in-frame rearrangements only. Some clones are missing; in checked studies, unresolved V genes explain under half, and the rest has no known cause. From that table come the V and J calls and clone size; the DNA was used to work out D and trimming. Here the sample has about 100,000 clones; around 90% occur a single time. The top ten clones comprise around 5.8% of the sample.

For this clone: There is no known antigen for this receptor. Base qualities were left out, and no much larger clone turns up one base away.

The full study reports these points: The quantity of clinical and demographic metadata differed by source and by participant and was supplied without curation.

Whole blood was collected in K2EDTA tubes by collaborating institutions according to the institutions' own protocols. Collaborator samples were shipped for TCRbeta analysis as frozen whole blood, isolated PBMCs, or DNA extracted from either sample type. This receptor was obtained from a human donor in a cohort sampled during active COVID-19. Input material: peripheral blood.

DNA sequence: TGTGCCAGCAGCCGGGACTCTTCAATGTACGAGCAGTACTTC. Its product reads: CASSRDSSMYEQYF. The sequence links TRBV5-4 to TRBJ2-7, with a weak D call of TRBD2 (6 bases match). Counted from cysteine to phenylalanine, this CDR3 has 14 amino acids. CDR3 DNA only is kept here, 42 bases in frame from base 1. The germline V gene (reference sequence) provides CDR1 SGHNT and CDR2 YYREEE. V is pared back by 4 bases and J by 4 bases, with 15 bases lying between the germline termini.